The clone carrying this TCR beta chain showed up just a few times. The same CDR3 is also encoded by other DNA sequences in this sample. This CDR3 spans 14 amino acids. V lost 1 base and J lost 7; bases outside the gene matches: 0. The germline V gene has CDR1 MNHNS and CDR2 SASEGT. This sample was included in a study of OX40 agonist ivuxolimab in advanced cancers. Study at large: Ivuxolimab, an agonist antibody against OX40 (CD134), was given to patients.

The repertoire was sequenced with immunoSEQ multiplex PCR; TCRdb's copy has only in-frame clones and lacks some. In the table there are approximately 33,000 clones, less than 90% of which are singletons. The chain employs TRBV6-1 and TRBJ1-4, with 10 bases fitting TRBD1. Sequencing was performed on CD4+ or CD8+ T cells sorted from blood, taken in a trial of the OX40 agonist ivuxolimab. The TCR comes from an adult with an advanced solid tumor such as melanoma, head and neck, liver or kidney cancer. This CDR3 is CASSEGQGAEKLFF. CDR3 in DNA: TGTGCCAGCAGTGAAGGACAGGGGGCTGAAAAACTGTTTTTT.